This T cell receptor (beta chain) was sequenced during a study of OX40 agonist ivuxolimab in advanced cancers. Study-level background: Partial responses were achieved by three patients: one hepatocellular carcinoma, two cutaneous melanoma.

Assay: immunoSEQ multiplex PCR; the TCRdb copy retains only in-frame clones and omits some. The sample lists 50,000 to 65,000 clones; 65% to 90% were seen once. CDR3 length: 15 residues. Trimming removed 9 bases from V and 3 bases from J; junction bases left unmatched: 11. Germline assignment: CDR1 SNHLY and CDR2 FYNNEI. Study-level points and caveats: CD8+ T cells showed, on average, more clonal expansion than CD4+ cells. Low normalized T-cell clonal expansion was also seen in some nonresponders.

Comment on this clone: Its cognate antigen is unknown.

J is TRBJ1-5 and V is TRBV2; TRBD1 matches at 7 bases. The source material was CD4+ or CD8+ T cells sorted from blood, sampled in a trial of the OX40 agonist ivuxolimab. This clonotype was sampled from an adult with an advanced solid tumor such as melanoma, head and neck, liver or kidney cancer. The CDR3 DNA follows: TGTGCCAGGGGGGACAGTTTAAATTTCAATCAGCCCCAGCATTTT. Protein product: CARGDSLNFNQPQHF.